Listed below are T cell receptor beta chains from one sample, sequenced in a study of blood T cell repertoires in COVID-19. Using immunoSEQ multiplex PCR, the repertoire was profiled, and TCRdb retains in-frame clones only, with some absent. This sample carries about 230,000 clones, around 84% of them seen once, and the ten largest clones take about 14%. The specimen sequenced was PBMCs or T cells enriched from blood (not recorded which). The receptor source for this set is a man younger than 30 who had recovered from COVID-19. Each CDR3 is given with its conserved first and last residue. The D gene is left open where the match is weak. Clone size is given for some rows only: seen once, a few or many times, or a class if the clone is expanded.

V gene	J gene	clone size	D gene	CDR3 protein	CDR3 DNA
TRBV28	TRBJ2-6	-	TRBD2	CASSLGGRPSGANVLTF	TGTGCCAGCAGTTTGGGAGGGCGACCATCTGGGGCCAACGTCCTGACTTTC
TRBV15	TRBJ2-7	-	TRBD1	CATSTKRSDRPLGQYF	TGTGCCACCAGCACAAAAAGGTCGGACAGGCCACTCGGGCAGTACTTC
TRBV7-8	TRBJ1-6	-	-	CASSLPDFSSYNSPLHF	TGTGCCAGCAGCCTACCCGACTTTAGCTCCTATAATTCACCCCTCCACTTT
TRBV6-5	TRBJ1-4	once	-	CASGGGSTNEKLFF	TGTGCCAGCGGCGGGGGTTCAACTAATGAAAAACTGTTTTTT
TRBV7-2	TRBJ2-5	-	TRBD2	CASSWGRSGGAVLETQYF	TGTGCCAGCAGCTGGGGCCGTAGCGGGGGGGCCGTTTTGGAGACCCAGTACTTC
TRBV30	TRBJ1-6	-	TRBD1	CAWRPWTGELGNSPLHF	TGTGCCTGGAGACCCTGGACAGGGGAATTGGGGAATTCACCCCTCCACTTT
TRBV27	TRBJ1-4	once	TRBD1	CASSSRTGATNEKLFF	TGTGCCAGCAGTTCTAGGACAGGGGCAACTAATGAAAAACTGTTTTTT
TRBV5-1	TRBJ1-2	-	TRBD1	CASGTGNGYTF	TGCGCCAGCGGGACAGGGAACGGCTACACCTTC
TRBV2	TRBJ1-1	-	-	CASSVGANTEAFF	TGTGCCAGCAGTGTCGGAGCGAACACTGAAGCTTTCTTT
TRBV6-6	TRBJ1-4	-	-	CASQDIHEKLFF	TGTGCCAGCCAGGACATCCATGAAAAACTGTTTTTT
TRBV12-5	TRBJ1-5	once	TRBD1	CASGPGQVSNQPQHF	TGTGCTAGTGGTCCGGGACAGGTTAGCAATCAGCCCCAGCATTTT
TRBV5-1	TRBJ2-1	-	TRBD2	CASSPGLVYNEQFF	TGCGCCAGCAGTCCAGGACTAGTCTACAATGAGCAGTTCTTC
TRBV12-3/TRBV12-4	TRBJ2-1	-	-	CASSFRGDEQFF	TGTGCCAGCAGTTTTCGGGGAGATGAGCAGTTCTTC
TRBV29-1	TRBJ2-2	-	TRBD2	CSVEESGAGELFF	TGCAGCGTTGAAGAAAGCGGGGCCGGGGAGCTGTTTTTT
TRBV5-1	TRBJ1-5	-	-	CASSLDSYSNQPQHF	TGCGCCAGCAGCTTGGACAGCTATAGCAATCAGCCCCAGCATTTT
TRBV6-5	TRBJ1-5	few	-	CASSTDNDQPQHF	TGTGCCAGCAGTACAGACAACGATCAGCCCCAGCATTTT
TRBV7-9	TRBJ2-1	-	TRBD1	CASSLDRGRDEQFF	TGTGCCAGCAGCTTAGACAGGGGGCGTGATGAGCAGTTCTTC
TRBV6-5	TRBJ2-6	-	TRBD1	CASSYRTGTGANVLTF	TGTGCCAGCAGTTATCGGACAGGGACTGGGGCCAACGTCCTGACTTTC
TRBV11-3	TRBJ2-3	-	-	CASSLFRGDTQYF	TGTGCCAGCAGCTTATTTCGGGGAGATACGCAGTATTTT
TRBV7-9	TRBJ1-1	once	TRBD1	CASSSTFQGVEGTEAFF	TGTGCCAGCAGCTCCACATTTCAGGGGGTCGAGGGAACTGAAGCTTTCTTT
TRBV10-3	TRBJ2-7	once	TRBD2	CASRLADAYEQYF	TGTGCCAGTAGACTAGCGGATGCCTACGAGCAGTACTTC
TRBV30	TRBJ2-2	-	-	CAWSVNSGELFF	TGTGCCTGGAGTGTAAACTCCGGGGAGCTGTTTTTT
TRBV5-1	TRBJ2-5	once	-	CASSFVREETQYF	TGCGCCAGCAGCTTTGTGAGGGAAGAGACCCAGTACTTC
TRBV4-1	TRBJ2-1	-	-	CASSQGTGQGQFF	TGCGCCAGCAGCCAAGGAACGGGACAAGGCCAGTTCTTC
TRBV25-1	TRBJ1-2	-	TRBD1	CASSPRDRATYGYTF	TGTGCCAGCAGTCCGAGGGACAGGGCTACTTATGGCTACACCTTC
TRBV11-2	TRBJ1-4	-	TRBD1	CASSPTTGGNEKLFF	TGTGCCAGCAGCCCAACGACAGGGGGTAATGAAAAACTGTTTTTT
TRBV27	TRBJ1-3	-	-	CASSSTVPLSGNTIYF	TGTGCCAGCAGTTCGACAGTCCCGCTCTCTGGAAACACCATATATTTT
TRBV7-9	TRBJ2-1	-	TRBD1	CASSFRDRGPESSYNEQFF	TGTGCCAGCAGCTTCCGGGACAGGGGCCCCGAGAGCTCCTACAATGAGCAGTTCTTC
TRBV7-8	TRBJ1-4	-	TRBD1	CASSLMTDRGLANEKLFF	TGTGCCAGCAGCTTAATGACAGACAGGGGGTTAGCTAATGAAAAACTGTTTTTT